The clone carrying this TCR beta chain was detected many times. The antigen remains undetermined. Time point defined: newly diagnosed GD, antithyroid drugs for less than 3 months. Preparation of the TCR library used RNA extracted from PBMCs. This entry comes from a study of regulatory T cells in long-lasting Graves disease. Overall study results and limits: With a few thousand shared public clonotypes, persistent patients exceeded new patients, who shared 950 to 1,000. Only a small sample size was used, which may have cut accuracy. Persistent disease was characterized by preferential usage of TRBV28, TRBJ1-2 and TRBJ2-5.

Building the TCR beta libraries relied on iRepertoire HTBI primers, and CDR3 regions underwent Arm-PCR. Methods used by the authors: Sequenced samples collectively carried under 75 TRBV and some 15 TRBJ segments. MiXCR, run by TCRdb on the multiplex PCR reads, gives a single entry per CDR3 protein. The V and J calls shown here were made by TCRdb, not taken from the authors' results. The repertoire has about 320,000 distinct CDR3 sequences, over 15% of them found once; the top ten carry roughly 35%. Looked up from germline, CDR1 is SNHLY and CDR2 is FYNNEI. V was shortened by 6 bases and J by 0 bases, with 15 bases between the two germline ends. The CDR3 runs to 16 residues.

The chain employs TRBV2 and TRBJ2-4, with D tentatively TRBD1 or TRBD2 (5 bases each). The sequencing used peripheral blood mononuclear cells (PBMCs), collected at new diagnosis, from a patient treated with antithyroid drugs. The sequence was collected from a female donor with Graves disease. CDR3 residues: CASSSRDLLAKNIQYF. The CDR3 DNA sequence: TGTGCCAGCAGCAGCCGGGACCTATTAGCCAAAAACATTCAGTACTTC.